The 9 T cell receptor beta chains listed next were all sequenced from one sample in a study of blood T cell repertoires in COVID-19. The repertoire was sequenced with immunoSEQ multiplex PCR; TCRdb's copy has only in-frame clones and lacks some. This sample has about 200,000 clones, with more than 75% found just once. The material sequenced was peripheral blood. The receptor set was obtained from a person aged 70 to 85 with COVID-19, enrolled during active disease.

Worth noting for this clone: One end of the junction varies from germline; a read error may be responsible. The chain links TRBV7-2 to TRBJ2-3, with 8 nucleotides matching TRBD2. The length of the CDR3 is 12 residues. Germline CDR1 reads SGHTA; CDR2 reads FQGNSA. The CDR3 nucleotides are TGTGCCAGCAGCTTAGTTCGGGGGGGCGCCCAATTT. It yields the protein CASSLVRGGAQF. The variable domain in full, with the rest retrieved from reference TRBV7-2 and TRBJ2-3, is GAGVSQSPSNKVTEKGKDVELRCDPISGHTALYWYRQSLGQGLEFLIYFQGNSAPDKSGLPSDRFSAERTGGSVSTLTIQRTQQEDSAVYLCASSLVRGGAQFGPGTRLTVL.

The count of this clone is one. The genes are TRBV7-3 and TRBJ2-1; 8 positions agree with TRBD1. Germline V gene sequence: CDR1 SGHTA, CDR2 FQGTGA. The V and J ends lost 2 bases and 9 bases, in that order; junction bases with no gene match: 9. This CDR3 spans 15 amino acids. This CDR3 is CASSLPGQALSEQFF. The CDR3 DNA reads as TGTGCCAGCAGCTTACCGGGACAGGCACTTAGTGAGCAGTTCTTC.

This chain connects TRBV27 to TRBJ2-1; no definite D call. Germline V lookup: CDR1 MNHEY, CDR2 SMNVEV (reference sequence). Trimming took 5 bases from V and 5 from J, leaving 13 bases between them. The CDR3 loop spans 14 amino acids. Written as DNA, the CDR3 is TGTGCCAGCAGTGATAGAGGCGGAAACAATGAGCAGTTCTTC. Amino acids: CASSDRGGNNEQFF.

The gene calls are TRBV5-8 and TRBJ1-2; possibly TRBD1 for D (5 bases). Trimming shortened V by 0 bases and J by 4 bases, and 7 bases separated the two germline ends. CDR1 and CDR2 (germline): SGHTS, YDEGEE. The CDR3 spans 13 residues. As DNA, the CDR3 is TGTGCCAGCAGCTTGGTTCAGGGCTATGGCTACACCTTC. Translated, it gives CASSLVQGYGYTF.

The genes are TRBV6-5 and TRBJ1-2, with 7 positions matching TRBD1. V lost 2 bases, J lost 5 bases, and 8 bases stayed unmatched. This CDR3 spans 15 amino acids. Germline V gene sequence: CDR1 MNHEY, CDR2 SVGAGI. CDR3 DNA sequence: TGTGCCAGCAGTTACGAGGTTAGGGGGCATTATGGCTACACCTTC. This encodes CASSYEVRGHYGYTF.

The chain links TRBV3-1 (or the pseudogene TRBV3-2) to TRBJ2-5; 7 nucleotides match TRBD1. The germline V gene has CDR1 LGHDT and CDR2 YNNKEL (reference sequence). Trimming removed 4 bases from V and 3 bases from J; junction bases left unmatched: 2. This CDR3 is built from 13 residues. The CDR3 protein is CASSRTGEETQYF. CDR3 nucleotides: TGTGCCAGCAGCCGTACAGGGGAAGAGACCCAGTACTTC.

The chain joins TRBV7-2 to TRBJ2-5, with 7 bases fitting TRBD1. CDR3 length equals 15 residues. Germline CDR1 is SGHTA and CDR2 is FQGNSA. J lost 4 bases, V lost 5 bases, and 10 bases had no gene match. The CDR3 sequence: CASSPQPRGLETQYF. CDR3 DNA: TGTGCCAGCAGCCCTCAACCCAGGGGGTTAGAGACCCAGTACTTC.

The chain uses TRBV28 and TRBJ2-2; 16 nucleotides line up with TRBD2. V lost 6 bases and J lost 1; bases outside the gene matches: 8. CDR3 length: 19 residues. The germline V gene encodes CDR1 MDHEN and CDR2 SYDVKM. CDR3 protein: CASSHPGLAGGKNTGELFF. The CDR3 coding sequence is TGTGCCAGCAGCCATCCGGGACTAGCGGGAGGGAAGAACACCGGGGAGCTGTTTTTT. The full variable domain, with the rest looked up from reference TRBV28 and TRBJ2-2, is DVKVTQSSRYLVKRTGEKVFLECVQDMDHENMFWYRQDPGLGLRLIYFSYDVKMKEKGDIPEGYSVSREKKERFSLILESASTNQTSMYLCASSHPGLAGGKNTGELFFGEGSRLTVL.

This chain connects TRBV5-4 to TRBJ2-2; 9 nucleotides match TRBD2. CDR3 length: 15 residues. CDR1 and CDR2 from the germline V gene are SGHNT and YYREEE (reference sequence). With 4 bases clipped from V and 5 bases from J, the junction kept 6 bases outside the gene matches. CDR3 nucleotides: TGTGCCAGCAGCCTAAGCGGGGGGTGGACCGGGGAGCTGTTTTTT. Translated: CASSLSGGWTGELFF.